These 17 T cell receptor beta chains came from one sample sequenced in a study of T cell responses to AZD1222 COVID-19 vaccine. Sequenced by immunoSEQ multiplex PCR; TCRdb stores in-frame clones only, minus some. This sample has about 130,000 clones; just over 85% occur once, and the top ten carry 9% to 15%. The input for sequencing was peripheral blood, taken on day 0 of AZD1222 vaccination. These receptors were collected from an adult in good health.

The chain combines TRBV4-1 with TRBJ2-2; TRBD2 matches at 12 bases. The CDR3 sequence is 22 residues long. V was pared by 4 bases and J by 0 bases, with 18 bases of the junction left unmatched. Germline CDR1 and CDR2: MGHRA and YSYEKL. CDR3 DNA sequence: TGCGCCAGCAGCCGTATACAACTGAGACTAGCGGGAGTTAGAGCGAACACCGGGGAGCTGTTTTTT. This sequence encodes CASSRIQLRLAGVRANTGELFF.

In this sample, this clone turned up once. J is TRBJ1-5 and V is TRBV5-1, with TRBD1 matching 7 bases. V was pared by 0 bases and J by 7 bases, with 4 bases of the junction left unmatched. Germline V lookup: CDR1 SGHRS, CDR2 YFSETQ. CDR3 size: 14 residues. CDR3 nucleotide sequence: TGCGCCAGCAGCTTGGGACAGGGAGAACAGCCCCAGCATTTT. Translation: CASSLGQGEQPQHF.

The chain combines TRBV11-2 with TRBJ2-5, with 7 bases that match TRBD2. V gave up 3 bases and J gave up 4 bases; unmatched junction bases: 8. CDR1 is SGHAT, CDR2 FQNNGV, per germline. This CDR3 is built from 15 residues. In DNA, the CDR3 is TGTGCCAGCAGCTTCGGTGCGGGAGTGTCAGAGACCCAGTACTTC. Translation gives CASSFGAGVSETQYF.

This clone showed up just once. The CDR3 sequence: CASTLRDNVGYTF. Written as DNA, the CDR3 is TGTGCCAGCACCCTCCGGGACAATGTTGGCTACACCTTC. This sequence joins TRBV6-5 and TRBJ1-2; D may be TRBD1 (6 bases). V was pared by 7 bases and J by 7 bases, with 16 bases between. This CDR3 is built from 13 residues. Germline V gene sequence: CDR1 MNHEY, CDR2 SVGAGI.

The rearrangement joins TRBV19 to TRBJ1-5; TRBD1 might be the D (6 bases). The CDR3 covers 15 residues. V gave up 1 base and J gave up 5 bases, with 12 bases separating them. Germline values: CDR1 LNHDA, CDR2 SQIVND (reference sequence). In DNA form, the CDR3 reads TGTGCCAGTAGTATAGGAGGTCCAGGGGATCAGCCCCAGCATTTT. It yields the protein CASSIGGPGDQPQHF.

The V gene is TRBV24-1, the J gene TRBJ2-2; 9 bases line up with TRBD2. Germline V gene lookup returns CDR1 KGHDR and CDR2 SFDVKD. With V trimmed by 11 bases and J by 1 base, 4 bases remained unmatched. The CDR3 has 14 amino acids. The chain's CDR3 is CASGSGGNTGELFF. DNA for the CDR3: TGTGCCAGCGGTAGCGGGGGGAACACCGGGGAGCTGTTTTTT.

Written as DNA, the CDR3 is TGTGCCAGTAGACGGAGGGGGGGGAAGAACACTGAAGCTTTCTTT. It codes for CASRRRGGKNTEAFF. The rearrangement links TRBV19 to TRBJ1-1, with D possibly matching TRBD1 (6 bases). V was cut by 6 bases and J by 1 base, with 15 bases left in between. The CDR3 runs to 15 residues. Germline V CDR1 and CDR2: LNHDA, SQIVND (reference sequence).

The gene calls are TRBV19 and TRBJ1-1; no firm D call. CDR3 size: 16 residues. V was clipped by 6 bases and J by 1 base, with 18 bases between them. Germline V lookup: CDR1 LNHDA, CDR2 SQIVND (reference sequence). The CDR3 DNA reads as TGTGCCAGTAGGGCCCGGGCAGGCGGAAGGAACACTGAAGCTTTCTTT. Protein product: CASRARAGGRNTEAFF.

The CDR3 DNA reads TGTGCCAGTAGTAATGTGGATACGCAGTATTTT. It codes for CASSNVDTQYF. The genes are TRBV19 and TRBJ2-3; the D is unclear. V was cut by 4 bases and J by 6 bases, with 5 bases left in between. This CDR3 contains 11 residues. Germline V gene data show CDR1 as LNHDA and CDR2 as SQIVND (reference sequence).

The chain combines TRBV25-1 with TRBJ1-2; D is unresolved. The V end lost 3 bases, the J end lost 0 bases, and 11 bases lay between the germline ends. CDR3 length: 15 amino acids. Germline values: CDR1 MGHDK, CDR2 SYGVNS. In DNA form, the CDR3 reads TGTGCCAGCAGTGAGAACAGAGCCCCTAACTATGGCTACACCTTC. Its translation: CASSENRAPNYGYTF.

This chain joins TRBV24-1 and TRBJ2-1, with 8 bases aligning to TRBD2. The CDR3 sequence is 23 residues long. The germline V gene encodes CDR1 KGHDR and CDR2 SFDVKD. Trimming removed 4 bases from V and 9 bases from J; junction bases left unmatched: 34. Here the CDR3 reads CATSDRKRTGKSLPGLGITEQFF. The DNA for the CDR3 is TGTGCCACCAGTGACCGAAAGCGAACAGGGAAATCTTTGCCGGGACTAGGGATTACTGAGCAGTTCTTC.

The V gene is TRBV6-2 or TRBV6-3, the J gene TRBJ1-5; D is ambiguous. The germline V and J ends were trimmed by 4 bases and 2 bases, with 15 bases remaining between them. The germline V gene encodes CDR1 MNHEY and CDR2 SVGEGT. There are 16 residues in the CDR3. The DNA for the CDR3 is TGTGCCAGCAGTTTGGAACCCCGTGAGGGCAATCAGCCCCAGCATTTT. Translated: CASSLEPREGNQPQHF.

The chain joins TRBV2 to TRBJ2-7; TRBD2 agrees at 15 bases. Germline CDR1 and CDR2: SNHLY and FYNNEI. The CDR3 is 17 amino acids. The V gene end was trimmed by 5 bases and the J gene end by 6 bases; junction bases not matched to a gene: 11. This CDR3 is CASSWGLAGGKPGEQYF. CDR3 coding DNA: TGTGCCAGCAGTTGGGGACTAGCGGGAGGTAAACCAGGCGAGCAGTACTTC.

This chain links TRBV3-1 (or the pseudogene TRBV3-2) with TRBJ2-1; TRBD2 matches 11 bases. CDR1 is LGHDT, CDR2 YNNKEL, per germline (reference sequence). The CDR3 totals 15 residues. The trim removed 1 base at V and 8 bases at J, leaving 4 bases unmatched. CDR3 in DNA: TGTGCCAGCAGCCAAGCACTAGCGGGAGCGGATGAGCAGTTCTTC. Amino acids: CASSQALAGADEQFF.

The genes are TRBV24-1 and TRBJ1-2; D gene ambiguous. The CDR3 is made up of 13 amino acids. Germline CDR1 and CDR2: KGHDR and SFDVKD. The germline V and J ends were trimmed by 2 bases and 5 bases, with 8 bases remaining between them. The CDR3: CATSDSRTYGYTF. The CDR3 region has the DNA TGTGCCACCAGTGATTCCAGGACTTATGGCTACACCTTC.

The V call is TRBV10-3, the J call TRBJ2-3; TRBD2 aligns across 12 bases. This CDR3 region has 15 residues. V gave up 5 bases and J gave up 4 bases; unmatched junction bases: 4. Germline loops: CDR1 ENHRY, CDR2 SYGVKD. This CDR3 is CAISPLAGGPDTQYF. DNA of the CDR3: TGTGCCATCAGTCCTCTAGCGGGGGGGCCAGATACGCAGTATTTT.

The chain uses TRBV7-2 and TRBJ1-2; D is uncertain. Germline V CDR1 and CDR2: SGHTA, FQGNSA. With 3 bases removed from V and 6 bases from J, the gap between germline ends came to 8 bases. The CDR3 is 12 amino acids. The CDR3 protein is CASSFGRDGYTF. In nucleotides, the CDR3 is TGTGCCAGCAGCTTCGGAAGGGATGGCTACACCTTC.